This T cell receptor beta chain originates from a study of radiotherapy plus CTLA-4 blockade in lung cancer. Background on the study: In roughly 19% of patients, objective responses were seen; about 30% had disease control. General study results and limits: Alongside interferon-beta, early blood T cell clone dynamics were reportedly the best predictor of response.

The data were produced by immunoSEQ multiplex PCR, yet TCRdb's version contains in-frame clones alone and is incomplete. This table holds 75,000 to 95,000 clones, about two thirds found once. This clone has a handful of counts. Its antigen is unidentified. The CDR3 is 18 residues long. The germline V gene has CDR1 SGHNT and CDR2 YYREEE (reference sequence). The J segment lost 2 bases and the V segment lost 2 bases, leaving 11 bases of the junction unmatched. The V call is TRBV5-4, the J call TRBJ1-4, with TRBD1 identical over 8 bases. The sequence was obtained from a human donor with non-small cell lung cancer that progressed on radiotherapy plus ipilimumab. The specimen comprised peripheral blood, sampled from a patient treated with radiotherapy plus ipilimumab. The CDR3 DNA reads as TGTGCCAGCAGCTTACTAGCAAACAGGGGGTCCACTAATGAAAAACTGTTTTTT. Amino acid sequence: CASSLLANRGSTNEKLFF.